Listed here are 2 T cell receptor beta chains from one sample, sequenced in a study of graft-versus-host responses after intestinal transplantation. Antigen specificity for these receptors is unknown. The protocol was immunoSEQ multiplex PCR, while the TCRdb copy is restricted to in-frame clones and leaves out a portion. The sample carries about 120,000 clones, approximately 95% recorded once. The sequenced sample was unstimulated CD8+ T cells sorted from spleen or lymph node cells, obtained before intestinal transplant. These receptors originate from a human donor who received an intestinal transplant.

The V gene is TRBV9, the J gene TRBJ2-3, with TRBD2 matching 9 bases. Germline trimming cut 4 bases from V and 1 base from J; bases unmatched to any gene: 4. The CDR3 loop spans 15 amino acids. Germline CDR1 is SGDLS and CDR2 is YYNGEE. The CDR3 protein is CASSPWTSGTDTQYF. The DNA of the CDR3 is TGTGCCAGCAGCCCGTGGACTAGCGGCACAGATACGCAGTATTTT.

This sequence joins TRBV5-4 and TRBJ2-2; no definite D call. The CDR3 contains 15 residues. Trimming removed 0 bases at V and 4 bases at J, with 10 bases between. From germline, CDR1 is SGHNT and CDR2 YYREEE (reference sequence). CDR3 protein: CASSLDAGSTGELFF. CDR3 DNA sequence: TGTGCCAGCAGCTTGGATGCAGGAAGCACCGGGGAGCTGTTTTTT. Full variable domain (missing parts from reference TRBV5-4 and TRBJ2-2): ETGVTQSPTHLIKTRGQQVTLRCSSQSGHNTVSWYQQALGQGPQFIFQYYREEENGRGNFPPRFSGLQFPNYSSELNVNALELDDSALYLCASSLDAGSTGELFFGEGSRLTVL.